What follows are 8 T cell receptor beta chains derived from one specimen sequenced in a study of identical twins. TCRdb recomputed calls from the 5' RACE reads with MiXCR, one row per CDR3 protein. The sample has some 230,000 distinct CDR3 sequences; 5% to 7% are singletons. This sample also belongs to another study, concerning T cells expressing NK-cell markers.

The sequencing input was CD8+ T cells sorted from blood. These TCRs come from a woman aged 18-29 years in good health.

The rearrangement uses TRBV7-9 and TRBJ2-1, with 8 positions matching TRBD2. Germline V gene lookup returns CDR1 SEHNR and CDR2 FQNEAQ (reference sequence). Trimming at V came to 3 bases and at J to 8 bases, leaving 9 bases not matched to a gene. CDR3 length: 15 amino acids. In DNA form, the CDR3 reads TGTGCCAGCAGCTTCTCAGCGGGGGAGGGGGATGAGCAGTTCTTC. As protein: CASSFSAGEGDEQFF. Complete variable domain (other parts from reference TRBV7-9 and TRBJ2-1): DTGVSQNPRHKITKRGQNVTFRCDPISEHNRLYWYRQTLGQGPEFLTYFQNEAQLEKSRLLSDRFSAERPKGSFSTLEIQRTEQGDSAMYLCASSFSAGEGDEQFFGPGTRLTVL.

Ten or more counts support this clonotype. This sequence joins TRBV9 and TRBJ2-3, with a tentative D call TRBD1 (5 bases). The ends were cut back, 0 bases at V and 0 bases at J, with 5 bases in the middle. The germline V gene encodes CDR1 SGDLS and CDR2 YYNGEE. This CDR3 is built from 14 residues. CDR3 loop: CASSVEGSTDTQYF. For the CDR3, the DNA is TGTGCCAGCAGCGTAGAGGGGAGCACAGATACGCAGTATTTT.

The V call is TRBV5-1, the J call TRBJ2-3, with 7 bases fitting TRBD2. V lost 4 bases and J lost 3; bases outside the gene matches: 8. Germline CDR1 and CDR2: SGHRS and YFSETQ. This CDR3 comprises 15 residues. Here the CDR3 DNA reads TGCGCCAGCAGCGCCCGGGGAGGGTTGACAGATACGCAGTATTTT. Its protein is CASSARGGLTDTQYF.

This clonotype has at least ten counts. The rearrangement joins TRBV11-2 to TRBJ1-2; a weak D match, TRBD1 (5 bases). The CDR3 is 13 residues long. V was trimmed by 4 bases and J by 5 bases, leaving 11 bases between them. The germline V gene has CDR1 SGHAT and CDR2 FQNNGV. The CDR3 coding sequence is TGTGCCAGCAGCTCAGGGATACAGTATGGCTACACCTTC. This encodes CASSSGIQYGYTF.

The chain joins TRBV6-5 to TRBJ1-4; D is perhaps TRBD1 (6 bases). From germline, CDR1 is MNHEY and CDR2 SVGAGI. The length of the CDR3 is 14 residues. Between the trimmed V and J ends, which lost 2 bases and 6 bases, there was a span of 10 bases. The CDR3 is CASSYGTTDEKLFF. The CDR3, as DNA: TGTGCCAGCAGTTACGGGACAACGGATGAAAAACTGTTTTTT.

At least ten counts were recorded for this clonotype. The rearrangement links TRBV5-1 to TRBJ2-3; weak D call: TRBD1 (6 bases). Germline CDR1 is SGHRS and CDR2 is YFSETQ. The CDR3 consists of 14 residues. Trimming took 2 bases from V and 2 from J, leaving 9 bases between them. CDR3 bases: TGCGCCAGCAGCTTCTGGGGGCTCACAGATACGCAGTATTTT. Translation gives CASSFWGLTDTQYF.

This clonotype was observed many times. This chain connects TRBV12-3 or TRBV12-4 to TRBJ1-2; tentatively, D is TRBD1 (5 bases). V was pared by 6 bases and J by 7 bases, with 12 bases between. This CDR3 is 12 amino acids long. CDR3 nucleotides: TGTGCCAGCAGCCCCGGGGGGTCTGGCTACACCTTC. Translating gives CASSPGGSGYTF.

In its sample, this clonotype was seen a few times. V and J are TRBV6-8 and TRBJ1-1; D is possibly TRBD1 (5 bases). The CDR3 totals 14 residues. Per germline, CDR1 MNHGY and CDR2 SAAAGT. V was pared by 5 bases and J by 0 bases, with 10 bases between. In DNA form, the CDR3 reads TGTGCCAGCAGTCACAGGAGACTGAACACTGAAGCTTTCTTT. Translation: CASSHRRLNTEAFF.